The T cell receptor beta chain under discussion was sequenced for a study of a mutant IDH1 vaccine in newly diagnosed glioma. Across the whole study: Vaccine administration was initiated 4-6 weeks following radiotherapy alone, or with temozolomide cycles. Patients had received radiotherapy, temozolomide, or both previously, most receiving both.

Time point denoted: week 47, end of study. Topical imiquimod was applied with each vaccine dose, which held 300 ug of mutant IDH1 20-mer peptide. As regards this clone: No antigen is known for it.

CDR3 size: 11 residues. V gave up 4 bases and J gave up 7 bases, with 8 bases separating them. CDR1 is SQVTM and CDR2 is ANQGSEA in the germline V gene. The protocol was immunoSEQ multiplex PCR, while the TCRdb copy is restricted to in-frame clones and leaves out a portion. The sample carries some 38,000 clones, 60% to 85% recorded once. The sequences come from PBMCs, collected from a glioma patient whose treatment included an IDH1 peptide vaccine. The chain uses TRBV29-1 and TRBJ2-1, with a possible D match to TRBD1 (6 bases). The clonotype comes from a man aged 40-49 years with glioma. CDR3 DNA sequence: TGCAGCGTTGGTCAGGGGAATGAGCAGTTCTTC. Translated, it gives CSVGQGNEQFF.